The 28 T cell receptor beta chains in this list originate from one sample, sequenced in a study of follicular helper T cells after annual influenza vaccination. Clones were sequenced by immunoSEQ multiplex PCR, and TCRdb holds only the in-frame ones, with some missing. The table shows about 7,800 clones, with over 80% occurring only once. Documented time point: 2014-2015 season, 7 days after vaccination. The sequenced sample was CXCR5+ CD38- circulating T follicular helper cells from blood, obtained 7 days after influenza vaccination. The subset here: circulating Tfh, non-naive CD4+CXCR5+PD-1+ (ICOS+CD38+ or ICOS-CD38-). These receptors were taken from an adult who received the influenza vaccine.

This clone showed up just once. The CDR3 coding sequence is TGCGCCAGCAGCTTGGAGCAGGGGATTGGCTACACCTTC. Translation gives CASSLEQGIGYTF. The genes are TRBV5-1 and TRBJ1-2, with TRBD1 as a possible D gene (6 bases). The CDR3 runs to 13 residues. Per the germline V gene, CDR1 is SGHRS and CDR2 is YFSETQ. With 0 bases removed from V and 7 bases from J, the gap between germline ends came to 10 bases.

This clone has just one count. This rearrangement joins TRBV28 to TRBJ1-1; D remains unclear. Germline-derived CDR1 and CDR2 are MDHEN and SYDVKM. CDR3 size: 17 residues. V was trimmed by 3 bases and J by 0 bases, leaving 17 bases between them. CDR3 in amino acids: CASSLIRARSMNTEAFF. CDR3 nucleotide sequence: TGTGCCAGCAGTTTGATCCGTGCGCGGTCTATGAACACTGAAGCTTTCTTT.

The CDR3 protein is CASSLASPGGTGELFF. The CDR3 nucleotides read TGTGCCAGCAGCTTAGCTTCACCCGGAGGGACCGGGGAGCTGTTTTTT. The chain has TRBV7-6 and TRBJ2-2; D possibly corresponds to TRBD2 (6 bases). Looked up from germline, CDR1 is SGHVS and CDR2 is FNYEAQ. CDR3 size: 16 residues. Trimming shortened V by 0 bases and J by 5 bases, and 13 bases separated the two germline ends.

The chain couples TRBV28 to TRBJ2-3, with D tentatively TRBD1 (6 bases). The ends were cut back, 6 bases at V and 0 bases at J, with 13 bases in the middle. CDR3 length equals 15 residues. Looked up from germline, CDR1 is MDHEN and CDR2 is SYDVKM. This CDR3 reads CASSNRDWSTDTQYF. For the CDR3, the DNA is TGTGCCAGCAGCAACAGGGATTGGAGCACAGATACGCAGTATTTT.

The chain recombines TRBV4-3 with TRBJ2-3; 8 nucleotides align to TRBD2. The CDR3 has 17 amino acids. With 4 bases clipped from V and 1 base from J, the junction kept 10 bases outside the gene matches. Germline values: CDR1 LGHNA, CDR2 YSLEER. CDR3 nucleotides: TGCGCCAGCAGCCCCAGCCTTGCCGGGGGGGGCACAGATACGCAGTATTTT. This sequence encodes CASSPSLAGGGTDTQYF.

V and J are TRBV29-1 and TRBJ2-7; 7 bases align to TRBD1. The CDR3 consists of 14 residues. Germline-derived CDR1 and CDR2 are SQVTM and ANQGSEA. J lost 6 bases, V lost 4 bases, and 12 bases had no gene match. CDR3 protein: CSVGKTGFDREQYF. Here the CDR3 DNA reads TGCAGCGTTGGTAAGACAGGGTTTGATCGCGAGCAGTACTTC.

The gene calls are TRBV30 and TRBJ2-7; TRBD1 aligns across 8 bases. With V trimmed by 5 bases and J by 2 bases, 14 bases remained unmatched. Germline V CDR1 and CDR2: GTSNPN, SVGIG (reference sequence). The CDR3 runs 16 residues. The CDR3 bases are TGTGCCTGGGCAGAATTCGGACAGGGAAGAACCTACGAGCAGTACTTC. It yields the protein CAWAEFGQGRTYEQYF.

CDR3 region: CASSLVPDQETQYF. The CDR3 DNA reads TGCGCCAGCAGCTTGGTTCCTGACCAAGAGACCCAGTACTTC. The chain combines TRBV5-1 with TRBJ2-5; no reliable D call. CDR1 and CDR2 from the germline V gene are SGHRS and YFSETQ. This CDR3 has 14 amino acids. V dropped 0 bases and J dropped 0 bases, with 6 bases sitting between them. The entire variable domain, with the rest obtained from reference TRBV5-1 and TRBJ2-5, is as follows: KAGVTQTPRYLIKTRGQQVTLSCSPISGHRSVSWYQQTPGQGLQFLFEYFSETQRNKGNFPGRFSGRQFSNSRSEMNVSTLELGDSALYLCASSLVPDQETQYFGPGTRLLVL.

This chain links TRBV5-8 with TRBJ2-7; TRBD1 matches 11 bases. V lost 3 bases and J lost 9; bases outside the gene matches: 14. The CDR3 runs to 16 residues. Germline CDR1 SGHTS, CDR2 YDEGEE. CDR3 coding DNA: TGTGCCAGCAGCTCACTAGGACAGGGGGCGTCCTTGGCGCAGTACTTC. Its translation is CASSSLGQGASLAQYF.

In nucleotides, the CDR3 is TGTGCCAGCAGTTTGACTAGCGGGGCGTACAATGAGCAGTTCTTC. It codes for CASSLTSGAYNEQFF. The rearrangement links TRBV7-8 to TRBJ2-1, with TRBD2 matching 11 bases. CDR1 and CDR2 (germline): SGHVS, FQNEAQ. The V gene end was trimmed by 6 bases and the J gene end by 4 bases; junction bases not matched to a gene: 5. CDR3 length: 15 residues.

This chain uses TRBV28 with TRBJ2-6; 9 bases map to TRBD1. The CDR3 totals 17 residues. CDR1 MDHEN and CDR2 SYDVKM come from the germline V gene. With 3 bases clipped from V and 4 bases from J, the junction kept 7 bases outside the gene matches. DNA for the CDR3: TGTGCCAGCAGTTTCGGGACAGGGAGTTCGGGGGCCAACGTCCTGACTTTC. Translation: CASSFGTGSSGANVLTF.

This clone appeared once. This chain links TRBV19 with TRBJ1-5; D gene uncertain. The CDR3 runs 15 residues. V lost 7 bases, J lost 0 bases, and 13 bases lay in between. Germline V gene data show CDR1 as LNHDA and CDR2 as SQIVND (reference sequence). CDR3 in DNA: TGTGCCAGTAAGTACACCGCTTATAGCAATCAGCCCCAGCATTTT. This gives the protein CASKYTAYSNQPQHF.

The chain uses TRBV27 and TRBJ2-5; a possible D gene is TRBD2 (5 bases). The V end was cut by 5 bases, the J end by 4 bases, with 14 bases between. The CDR3 covers 14 residues. CDR1 and CDR2 (germline): MNHEY, SMNVEV (reference sequence). Here the CDR3 reads CASSPPGISETQYF. CDR3 coding DNA: TGTGCCAGCAGTCCCCCGGGGATATCAGAGACCCAGTACTTC.

The chain links TRBV21-1 to TRBJ2-7; TRBD2, the table's D call, was not compared with the DNA. TRBV21-1 is a documented pseudogene. CDR3 length equals 14 residues. CDR3 residues: CASSKGGLSYEQYF. DNA for the CDR3: TGTGCCAGCAGCAAGGGCGGACTCTCCTACGAGCAGTACTTC.

The chain uses TRBV11-3 and TRBJ2-3; D remains unclear. V lost 2 bases, J lost 1 base, and 7 bases lay in between. The CDR3 totals 14 residues. Germline V gene lookup returns CDR1 SGHNT and CDR2 YENEEA. Here the CDR3 reads CASSLTTGTDTQYF. CDR3 coding DNA: TGTGCCAGCAGCTTAACTACAGGCACAGATACGCAGTATTTT.

The rearrangement uses TRBV6-6 and TRBJ2-6, with D possibly TRBD1 on 5 matching bases. The CDR3 runs to 15 residues. Germline CDR1 is MNHNY and CDR2 is SVGAGI (reference sequence). Trimming left V 0 bases short and J 9 bases short, with 12 bases between. CDR3 residues: CASSYSKGQSNVLTF. The DNA of the CDR3 is TGTGCCAGCAGTTACTCGAAAGGACAAAGCAACGTCCTGACTTTC.

The chain is built from TRBV5-5 and TRBJ2-5, with 8 nucleotides matching TRBD1. Germline lookup yields CDR1 SGHKS and CDR2 YYEKEE (reference sequence). CDR3 length: 16 amino acids. The V gene end was trimmed by 4 bases and the J gene end by 5 bases; junction bases not matched to a gene: 13. The CDR3 DNA reads as TGTGCCAGCAGCCTCCAGGCCGACAGGGGAATGGAGACCCAGTACTTC. The encoded protein is CASSLQADRGMETQYF.

The V gene is TRBV5-4, the J gene TRBJ2-7, with 7 bases lining up with TRBD2. V was pared by 1 base and J by 1 base, with 5 bases of the junction left unmatched. Germline V gene data show CDR1 as SGHNT and CDR2 as YYREEE (reference sequence). CDR3 size: 15 residues. CDR3 DNA: TGTGCCAGCAGCTTGCCCGGGGAGGGGTCCTACGAGCAGTACTTC. Residues: CASSLPGEGSYEQYF.

This chain connects TRBV25-1 to TRBJ1-1; D gene ambiguous. From germline, CDR1 is MGHDK and CDR2 SYGVNS. This CDR3 contains 12 residues. V was trimmed by 1 base and J by 7 bases, leaving 7 bases between them. DNA for the CDR3: TGTGCCAGCAGTGAATTCCCCCATGAAGCTTTCTTT. It translates to CASSEFPHEAFF.

This rearrangement joins TRBV11-2 to TRBJ2-7; TRBD1 agrees at 8 bases. CDR3 size: 14 residues. V dropped 4 bases and J dropped 3; count of bases not matched to a gene: 5. Per germline, CDR1 SGHAT and CDR2 FQNNGV. In DNA form, the CDR3 reads TGTGCCAGCAGCTCAGGACAGGGACGCTACGAGCAGTACTTC. Translated, it gives CASSSGQGRYEQYF.

This chain joins TRBV6-5 and TRBJ2-7, with D perhaps TRBD1 (5 bases). Germline V gene sequence: CDR1 MNHEY, CDR2 SVGAGI. The CDR3 contains 12 residues. Trimming stripped 6 bases from V and 2 bases from J, with 8 bases between. The CDR3 sequence: CASRGEPYEQYF. In DNA, the CDR3 is TGTGCCAGCAGAGGGGAACCCTACGAGCAGTACTTC.

The chain recombines TRBV11-2 with TRBJ1-6; 7 bases are shared with TRBD1. The germline CDR1 and CDR2 sequences are SGHAT and FQNNGV. Germline trimming cut 5 bases from V and 8 bases from J; bases unmatched to any gene: 9. The length of the CDR3 is 15 residues. The CDR3 sequence is CASSVGTANYSPLHF. As DNA, the CDR3 is TGTGCCAGCAGCGTGGGGACAGCGAACTATTCACCCCTCCACTTT.

This rearrangement joins TRBV28 to TRBJ2-7, with 11 bases fitting TRBD1. The CDR3 loop spans 18 amino acids. V gave up 8 bases and J gave up 2 bases; unmatched junction bases: 17. CDR1 is MDHEN, CDR2 SYDVKM, per germline. The CDR3 protein is CASRTRTGGRLSTYEQYF. CDR3 bases: TGTGCCAGCCGTACGAGGACAGGGGGCCGTTTGAGTACCTACGAGCAGTACTTC. The whole variable domain, filled in from reference TRBV28 and TRBJ2-7, reads DVKVTQSSRYLVKRTGEKVFLECVQDMDHENMFWYRQDPGLGLRLIYFSYDVKMKEKGDIPEGYSVSREKKERFSLILESASTNQTSMYLCASRTRTGGRLSTYEQYFGPGTRLTVT.

This rearrangement joins TRBV7-8 to TRBJ2-7, with a tentative D call TRBD2 (6 bases). The V end lost 5 bases, the J end lost 3 bases, and 17 bases lay between the germline ends. The CDR3 has 15 residues. The germline V gene has CDR1 SGHVS and CDR2 FQNEAQ. This CDR3 is CASSPGTPVVYEQYF. For the CDR3, the DNA is TGTGCCAGCAGCCCCGGGACTCCAGTGGTCTACGAGCAGTACTTC.

The chain combines TRBV5-4 with TRBJ2-3, with TRBD2 identical over 8 bases. The length of the CDR3 is 16 residues. The germline gives CDR1 SGHNT, CDR2 YYREEE (reference sequence). Losses at the gene ends were 1 base for V and 1 base for J; bases not matched to a gene: 5. DNA for the CDR3: TGTGCCAGCAGCTTGCGGCTAGCGGGCCGCACAGATACGCAGTATTTT. Residues: CASSLRLAGRTDTQYF.

The chain joins TRBV7-3 to TRBJ2-3; TRBD2 aligns across 9 bases. Germline V gene lookup returns CDR1 SGHTA and CDR2 FQGTGA. With 2 bases clipped from V and 6 bases from J, the junction kept 6 bases outside the gene matches. The CDR3 contains 15 residues. Here the CDR3 DNA reads TGTGCCAGCAGCTTAGGGCGGGGGGGCCAGGATACGCAGTATTTT. This translates into CASSLGRGGQDTQYF.

The chain has TRBV28 and TRBJ1-5; unclear D gene. The V and J ends lost 6 bases and 0 bases respectively, with 3 bases between them. Germline assignment: CDR1 MDHEN and CDR2 SYDVKM. CDR3 size: 12 residues. In DNA form, the CDR3 reads TGTGCCAGCAGAGATAGCAATCAGCCCCAGCATTTT. It codes for CASRDSNQPQHF.

The chain couples TRBV11-2 to TRBJ1-1; D remains ambiguous. This CDR3 spans 12 amino acids. Germline CDR1 reads SGHAT; CDR2 reads FQNNGV. Trimming stripped 3 bases from V and 4 bases from J, with 6 bases between. Here the CDR3 reads CASSFMRTEAFF. CDR3 bases: TGTGCCAGCAGCTTCATGCGCACTGAAGCTTTCTTT.